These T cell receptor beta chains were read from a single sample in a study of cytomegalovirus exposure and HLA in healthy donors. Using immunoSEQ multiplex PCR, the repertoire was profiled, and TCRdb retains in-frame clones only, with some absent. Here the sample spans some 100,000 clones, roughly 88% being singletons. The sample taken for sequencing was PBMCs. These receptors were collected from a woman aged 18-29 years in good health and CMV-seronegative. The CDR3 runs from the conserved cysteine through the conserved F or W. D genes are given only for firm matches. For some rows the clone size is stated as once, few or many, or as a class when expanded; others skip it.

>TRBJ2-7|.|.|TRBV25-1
CASSRRGYEQYF
TGTGCCAGCAGCCGCAGGGGTTACGAGCAGTACTTC
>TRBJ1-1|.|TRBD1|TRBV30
CAWNAPDRVGLADTEAFF
TGTGCCTGGAATGCCCCCGACAGGGTAGGTTTGGCGGACACTGAAGCTTTCTTT
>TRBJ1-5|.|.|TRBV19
CASNNHLGAGHPQPQHF
TGTGCCAGTAACAATCATTTAGGGGCCGGTCATCCCCAGCCCCAGCATTTT
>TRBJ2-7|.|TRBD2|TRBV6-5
CASSLGLAATYEQYF
TGTGCCAGCAGCCTCGGACTAGCGGCTACCTACGAGCAGTACTTC
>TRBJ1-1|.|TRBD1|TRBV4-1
CASSQVRQGNTEAFF
TGCGCCAGCAGCCAAGTAAGACAGGGGAACACTGAAGCTTTCTTT
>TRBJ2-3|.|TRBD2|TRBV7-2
CASSFLGRGGRSDTQYF
TGTGCCAGCAGCTTTCTAGGGCGGGGGGGCCGGTCAGATACGCAGTATTTT
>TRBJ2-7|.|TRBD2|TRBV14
CASSRKRGLAGGGEQYF
TGTGCCAGCAGCCGCAAGAGGGGCCTAGCGGGAGGCGGCGAGCAGTACTTC
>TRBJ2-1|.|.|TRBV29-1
CSVEDLRRGNEQFF
TGCAGCGTTGAAGATCTCAGACGGGGCAATGAGCAGTTCTTC
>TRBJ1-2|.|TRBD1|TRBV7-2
CASSRTGYGYTF
TGTGCCAGCAGCCGGACAGGGTATGGCTACACCTTC
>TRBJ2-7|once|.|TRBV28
CASSLLRDEQYF
TGTGCCAGCAGTTTATTGAGAGACGAGCAGTACTTC
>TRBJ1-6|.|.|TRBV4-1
CASSQTATGPASSPLHF
TGCGCCAGCAGCCAAACAGCTACAGGGCCCGCTTCTTCACCCCTCCACTTT
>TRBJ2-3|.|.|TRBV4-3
CASSQDPYTDTQYF
TGCGCCAGCAGCCAAGATCCCTACACAGATACGCAGTATTTT
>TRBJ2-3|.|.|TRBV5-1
CASSPSTDTQYF
TGCGCCAGCAGCCCTAGCACAGATACGCAGTATTTT
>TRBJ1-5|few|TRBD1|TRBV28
CASSLDRGPDQPQHF
TGTGCCAGCAGTTTAGACAGGGGGCCGGATCAGCCCCAGCATTTT
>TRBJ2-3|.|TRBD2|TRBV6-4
CASSPGLAEPTDTQYF
TGTGCCAGCAGCCCGGGACTAGCGGAGCCAACAGATACGCAGTATTTT
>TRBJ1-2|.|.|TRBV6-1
CASSEMVGPNYGYTF
TGTGCCAGCAGTGAAATGGTCGGTCCCAACTATGGCTACACCTTC
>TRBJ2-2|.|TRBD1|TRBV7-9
CASSLVPGQGNTGELFF
TGTGCCAGCAGCTTAGTTCCGGGACAGGGGAACACCGGGGAGCTGTTTTTT
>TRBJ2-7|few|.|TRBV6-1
CASSARTSGAYEQYF
TGTGCCAGCAGTGCCCGGACAAGTGGGGCCTACGAGCAGTACTTC
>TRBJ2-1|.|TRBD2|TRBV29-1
CSVEVASAGVNEQFF
TGCAGCGTTGAAGTCGCGTCGGCGGGGGTCAATGAGCAGTTCTTC
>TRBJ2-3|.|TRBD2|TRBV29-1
CSVSPGLAGVGLTQYF
TGCAGCGTTTCTCCGGGACTAGCGGGAGTCGGGCTTACGCAGTATTTT
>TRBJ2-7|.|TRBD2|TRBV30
CAWRAKDSGVSYEQYF
TGTGCCTGGAGAGCTAAAGATAGCGGGGTCTCCTACGAGCAGTACTTC
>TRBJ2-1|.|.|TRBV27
CASSFGTKTGNEQFF
TGTGCCAGCAGTTTTGGAACTAAAACAGGAAATGAGCAGTTCTTC
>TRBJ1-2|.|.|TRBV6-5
CATSRAGDYGYTF
TGTGCCACTTCGAGGGCAGGGGACTATGGCTACACCTTC
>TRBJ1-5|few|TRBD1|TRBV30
CAWSSQDRVLSQPQHF
TGTGCCTGGAGTTCTCAAGACAGGGTGCTTTCTCAGCCCCAGCATTTT
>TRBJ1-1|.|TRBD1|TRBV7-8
CASSAQGALTEAFF
TGTGCCAGCAGCGCACAGGGGGCGCTGACTGAAGCTTTCTTT
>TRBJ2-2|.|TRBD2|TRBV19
CASSRGLAGETGELFF
TGTGCCAGTAGTAGGGGGCTAGCGGGAGAGACCGGGGAGCTGTTTTTT
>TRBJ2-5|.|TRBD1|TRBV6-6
CASSYPSGGRETQYF
TGTGCCAGCAGTTACCCCTCAGGGGGAAGGGAGACCCAGTACTTC
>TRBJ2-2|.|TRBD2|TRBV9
CASGGANTGELFF
TGTGCCAGCGGGGGGGCGAACACCGGGGAGCTGTTTTTT
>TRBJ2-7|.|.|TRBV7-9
CASSLSVGGQQYF
TGTGCCAGCAGCTTATCTGTGGGGGGGCAGCAGTACTTC
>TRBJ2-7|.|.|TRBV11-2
CASSLGGDSSYEQYF
TGTGCCAGCAGCTTAGGGGGGGACAGTTCCTACGAGCAGTACTTC
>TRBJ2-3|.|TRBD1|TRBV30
CAWSGGTGAITDTQYF
TGTGCCTGGAGTGGTGGGACAGGGGCGATCACAGATACGCAGTATTTT
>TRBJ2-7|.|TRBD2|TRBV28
CASTVAGGPYEQYF
TGTGCCAGCACTGTAGCGGGAGGTCCCTACGAGCAGTACTTC
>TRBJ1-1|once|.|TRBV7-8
CASSPKPHGQSVGEAFF
TGTGCCAGCAGCCCAAAACCTCACGGACAGAGTGTGGGTGAAGCTTTCTTT
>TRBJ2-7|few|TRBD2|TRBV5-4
CASSLTSGGTYEQYF
TGTGCCAGCAGCTTGACTAGCGGGGGCACCTACGAGCAGTACTTC